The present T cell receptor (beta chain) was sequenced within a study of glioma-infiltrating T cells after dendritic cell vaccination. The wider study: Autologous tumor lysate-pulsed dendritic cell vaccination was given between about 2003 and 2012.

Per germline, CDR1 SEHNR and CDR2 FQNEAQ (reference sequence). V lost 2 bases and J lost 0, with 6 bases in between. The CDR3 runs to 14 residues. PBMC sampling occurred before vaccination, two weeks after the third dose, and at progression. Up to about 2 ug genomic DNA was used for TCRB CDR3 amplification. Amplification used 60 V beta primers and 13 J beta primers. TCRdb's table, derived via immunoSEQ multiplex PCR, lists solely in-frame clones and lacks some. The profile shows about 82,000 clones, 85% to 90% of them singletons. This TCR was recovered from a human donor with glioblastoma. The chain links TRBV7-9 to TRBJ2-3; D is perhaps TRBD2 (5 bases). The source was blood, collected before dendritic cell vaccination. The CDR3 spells CASSLTGSTDTQYF. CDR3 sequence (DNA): TGTGCCAGCAGCTTAACGGGGAGCACAGATACGCAGTATTTT.